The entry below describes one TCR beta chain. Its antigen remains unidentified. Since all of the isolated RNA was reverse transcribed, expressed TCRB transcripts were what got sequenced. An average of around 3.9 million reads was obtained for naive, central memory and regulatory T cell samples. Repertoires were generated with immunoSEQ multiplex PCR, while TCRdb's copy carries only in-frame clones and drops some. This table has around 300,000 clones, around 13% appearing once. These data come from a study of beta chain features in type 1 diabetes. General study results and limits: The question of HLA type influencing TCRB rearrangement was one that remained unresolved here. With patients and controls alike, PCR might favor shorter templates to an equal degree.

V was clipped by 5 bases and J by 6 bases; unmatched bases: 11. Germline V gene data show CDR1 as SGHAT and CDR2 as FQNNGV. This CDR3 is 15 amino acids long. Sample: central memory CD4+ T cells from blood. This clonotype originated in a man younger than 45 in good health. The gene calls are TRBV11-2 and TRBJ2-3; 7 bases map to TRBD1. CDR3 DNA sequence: TGTGCCAGCAGCCTAGGGACAGAACCGCAGGATACGCAGTATTTT. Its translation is CASSLGTEPQDTQYF.